One and the same sample provided the 10 T cell receptor beta chains below, sequenced in a study of blood T cell repertoires in COVID-19. The assay was immunoSEQ multiplex PCR, and TCRdb's table has in-frame clones only and misses some. Here the sample spans about 74,000 clones, around 87% being singletons. The specimen sequenced was peripheral blood. The receptors originated from a woman older than 75 with active or convalescent COVID-19.

The chain uses TRBV3-1 (or the pseudogene TRBV3-2) and TRBJ1-5; no reliable D call. With 1 base removed from V and 3 bases from J, the gap between germline ends came to 19 bases. The CDR3 has 18 amino acids. Germline V CDR1 and CDR2: LGHDT, YNNKEL (reference sequence). The CDR3 sequence is CASSQVFQTTTLNQPQHF. CDR3 bases: TGTGCCAGCAGCCAAGTCTTCCAGACAACAACCCTCAATCAGCCCCAGCATTTT.

This clone was counted a single time. This chain connects TRBV4-1 to TRBJ1-4; D gene unclear. The CDR3 sequence is 14 residues long. The V end lost 1 base, the J end lost 4 bases, and 7 bases lay between the germline ends. Germline V CDR1 and CDR2: MGHRA, YSYEKL. The CDR3 bases are TGCGCCAGCAGCCAAGCGAGGGTTAATGAAAAACTGTTTTTT. Translated, it gives CASSQARVNEKLFF.

This chain connects TRBV20-1 to TRBJ1-6, with unresolved D. The CDR3 spans 14 residues. Germline lookup yields CDR1 DFQATT and CDR2 SNEGSKA (reference sequence). The germline V and J ends were trimmed by 3 bases and 10 bases, with 16 bases remaining between them. The CDR3 is CSASNPLLGSPLHF. CDR3 coding DNA: TGCAGTGCTAGTAACCCCCTTCTAGGCTCACCCCTCCACTTT.

The rearrangement uses TRBV25-1 and TRBJ1-2; tentatively, D is TRBD1 (5 bases). Germline CDR1 reads MGHDK; CDR2 reads SYGVNS. Trimming took 4 bases from V and 2 from J, leaving 8 bases between them. This CDR3 is 13 amino acids long. The CDR3 coding sequence is TGTGCCAGCAGTGGCAGGGCAAACTATGGCTACACCTTC. As protein: CASSGRANYGYTF.

The rearrangement joins TRBV28 to TRBJ2-7; 9 nucleotides line up with TRBD2. CDR1 and CDR2 from the germline V gene are MDHEN and SYDVKM. Trimming removed 3 bases from V and 2 bases from J; junction bases left unmatched: 8. The CDR3 runs 16 residues. The chain's CDR3 is CASSFGLAGLTYEQYF. CDR3 in DNA: TGTGCCAGCAGTTTTGGGCTAGCGGGGCTTACCTACGAGCAGTACTTC.

In this sample, this clone turned up a few times. The CDR3, as DNA: TGTGCCAGTAAGGAGGGCCTAGGGGAAACCGGGGAGCTGTTTTTT. Translated, it gives CASKEGLGETGELFF. The V call is TRBV19, the J call TRBJ2-2; TRBD2 might be the D (6 bases). The CDR3 sequence is 15 residues long. Germline V gene sequence: CDR1 LNHDA, CDR2 SQIVND (reference sequence). The germline V and J ends were trimmed by 7 bases and 5 bases, with 17 bases remaining between them. Based on the CDR3 plus reference TRBV19 and TRBJ2-2, the full variable domain is DGGITQSPKYLFRKEGQNVTLSCEQNLNHDAMYWYRQDPGQGLRLIYYSQIVNDFQKGDIAEGYSVSREKKESFPLTVTSAQKNPTAFYLCASKEGLGETGELFFGEGSRLTVL.

The V call is TRBV27, the J call TRBJ2-2; 10 nucleotides agree with TRBD2. The V segment lost 4 bases and the J segment 7 bases; nucleotides outside the gene matches: 6. Germline loops: CDR1 MNHEY, CDR2 SMNVEV (reference sequence). The CDR3 sequence is 15 residues long. CDR3 sequence: CASSSPGLANGELFF. CDR3 nucleotides: TGTGCCAGCAGTTCCCCGGGACTAGCGAACGGGGAGCTGTTTTTT.

The V call is TRBV28, the J call TRBJ1-2; D perhaps matches TRBD1 (5 bases). V was cut by 3 bases and J by 3 bases, with 11 bases left in between. The CDR3 extends over 14 amino acids. From germline, CDR1 is MDHEN and CDR2 SYDVKM. CDR3 protein: CASSFRGGDYGYTF. The CDR3 coding sequence is TGTGCCAGCAGTTTTCGGGGGGGAGACTATGGCTACACCTTC.

V usage is TRBV9 and J usage is TRBJ2-2, with a tentative D call TRBD2 (6 bases). CDR3 length equals 15 residues. Trimming cost V 0 bases and J 4 bases, with 10 bases left between them. From germline, CDR1 is SGDLS and CDR2 YYNGEE. This CDR3 is CASSVAPGVTGELFF. DNA for the CDR3: TGTGCCAGCAGCGTAGCCCCGGGAGTCACCGGGGAGCTGTTTTTT.

The sample holds a few counts of this clone. This chain uses TRBV11-3 with TRBJ2-5, with 8 bases lining up with TRBD2. The germline CDR1 and CDR2 sequences are SGHNT and YENEEA. V was pared by 1 base and J by 1 base, with 2 bases of the junction left unmatched. This CDR3 spans 15 amino acids. The CDR3 coding sequence is TGTGCCAGCAGCTTAGCGGGGGGGCCCCAAGAGACCCAGTACTTC. Translating gives CASSLAGGPQETQYF.